This T cell receptor beta chain was sequenced for a study of beta chain features in type 1 diabetes (dated by TCRdb to between 2018 and 2020). For the study in its entirety: Mean age, gender distribution, total cell number and subset yield did not differ between patients and healthy donors. A total of about 110 million sorted cells were examined across all samples, and the number of cells per subset was strongly correlated with RNA yield. In the study, TCRB repertoires of sorted circulating CD4+ T cell subsets from recently diagnosed type 1 diabetes patients were compared with those of matched healthy donors. Naive and central memory subsets were obtained from all 30 or so donors, but regulatory and stem cell-like memory subsets were isolated from only 8 patients and about eight healthy donors.

Paper-wide results and their limitations: Because cDNA was sequenced instead of genomic DNA, activated cells with high expression could be over-represented, although the groups did not differ in activation or CD3 levels. The naive, central memory and regulatory TCRB repertoires appeared to resemble one another more closely among patients than among healthy donors. Because small numbers of individuals were included in the HLA sub-analyses, any influence of HLA type on TCRB rearrangement was left unresolved. At VDJ recombination sites, type 1 diabetes patients had fewer insertions and more deleted nucleotides, which implies abnormalities in thymic rearrangement. A moderate but significant shortening of TCRB CDR3 length was observed in type 1 diabetes patients in all four CD4+ subsets. Shorter templates might have been favored by PCR, but patient and control samples were amplified and corrected together, so both groups would have been affected equally by any skew.

This clone has more than one count but fewer than ten. Its antigen target is currently unknown. Base qualities are not recorded, but no much larger clone differs from it by a single base. Each donor gave one peripheral blood draw, approximately 120 mL on average, collected into heparinised tubes. Naive, central memory, regulatory and stem cell-like memory CD4+ T cells were sorted on a BD FACSAria II using a panel including CD45RO, CCR7, CD25, CD127, CD95 and CD27. All sorted populations exceeded 95% purity. PBMCs were separated immediately by Lymphoprep density gradient centrifugation and were stained directly, without being cultured. To minimize batch effects, samples were stained and sorted in pairs, one healthy donor with one patient per experiment. Measured from the cysteine to the phenylalanine, the CDR3 is 15 residues long. Only the CDR3 DNA stays, 45 bases, in frame from base 1. In the germline V gene, CDR1 corresponds to SGHRS and CDR2 to YFSETQ. V is cut by 0 bases and J by 9 bases, and the space between the germline ends is 19 bases.

All of the isolated RNA was reverse transcribed with the High Capacity cDNA Reverse Transcription Kit, so expressed TCRB transcripts were sequenced. Naive, central memory and regulatory T cell samples underwent deep immunoSEQ sequencing, averaging about 3.57 million total reads per sample. Sorted cells were lysed in RLT buffer and RNA was extracted with DNase-treated RNeasy Micro or Mini kits, depending on cell number. To prevent cross-contamination, each cell subset was processed individually, whereas patient and healthy donor samples were processed jointly. Using the immunoSEQ multiplex PCR, TCRB sequences were amplified from cDNA into 87-bp fragments spanning the CDR3 region. The amplicons were sequenced using the Illumina HiSeq platform. In the source study's methods: PCR bias was corrected computationally using synthetic template baselines, and reads within Hamming distance 2 were collapsed, with unmergeable singletons discarded. Reads were aligned against IMGT so that V, D and J genes, CDR3 length and insertions or deletions at six rearrangement sites could be assigned. Clonotype counts were normalized to sorted cell number within each subset before computing true diversity and Gini coefficients with the tcR R package. Repertoire sharing was quantified using the overlap coefficient calculated on TCRB nucleotide sequences. TCRdb's version of the immuneACCESS table is confined to in-frame rearrangements and falls short of the full clone set. An unresolved V gene accounts for under half of the shortfall where checked; the remainder is of unknown origin. V and J calls and clone size are given by that table; D and trimming were obtained from the DNA. Here the sample has about 140,000 clones; less than 10% occur a single time. The ten largest clonotypes hold almost 0.65% of the sample.

The TCR originated in a woman in her forties in good health. Recombination linked TRBV5-1 to TRBJ2-7, and TRBD2 may be the D gene, going by 6 matching bases. The sequencing input was central memory CD4+ T cells from blood. The DNA is TGCGCCAGCAGCTTGGCCGGGGGATACTACGAGGGGCAGTACTTC. Translated, this is CASSLAGGYYEGQYF.